One sample yielded the 20 T cell receptor beta chains listed below, sequenced in a study of shared clonotypes between healthy human individuals. Naive CD8 cells lacked CD45RO and underwent positive selection for CCR7, leaving out terminally differentiated effector memory CD45RA+ cells. Sequenced by immunoSEQ multiplex PCR; TCRdb stores in-frame clones only, minus some. The sample includes 600,000 or so clones, 95% to 98% of them seen just once. The specimen sequenced was naive CD8+ T cells sorted from blood. The receptors stem from a man aged 25-45 years in good health.

The chain uses TRBV29-1 and TRBJ2-1; 12 positions match TRBD2. The J segment lost 8 bases and the V segment lost 7 bases, leaving 9 bases of the junction unmatched. Germline CDR1 reads SQVTM; CDR2 reads ANQGSEA. This CDR3 is 14 amino acids long. In DNA, the CDR3 is TGCAGCGCTATCCTAGCGGGAGGGCCCCATGAGCAGTTCTTC. It encodes CSAILAGGPHEQFF.

The table lists this clone with a count of one. The V gene is TRBV11-3, the J gene TRBJ2-7; D may correspond to TRBD1 or TRBD2 (5 bases each). V was cut by 5 bases and J by 1 base, with 15 bases left in between. The CDR3 is 15 residues long. The V gene's germline CDR1 is SGHNT and CDR2 YENEEA. In DNA form, the CDR3 reads TGTGCCAGCAGCCCAACGGGGCCTGAATCCTACGAGCAGTACTTC. Translation: CASSPTGPESYEQYF.

The genes are TRBV25-1 and TRBJ1-4, with TRBD1 identical over 7 bases. With 5 bases clipped from V and 7 bases from J, the junction kept 7 bases outside the gene matches. Germline lookup yields CDR1 MGHDK and CDR2 SYGVNS. The CDR3 extends over 14 amino acids. CDR3 in DNA: TGTGCCAGCAGTCCCCACAGGGGTATTGAAAAACTGTTTTTT. It yields the protein CASSPHRGIEKLFF.

The V call is TRBV9, the J call TRBJ2-7; 12 bases line up with TRBD1. Looked up from germline, CDR1 is SGDLS and CDR2 is YYNGEE. The CDR3 spans 15 residues. Trimming cost V 0 bases and J 9 bases; bases outside gene matches: 7. The CDR3 loop is CASSVEGTGGAWQYF. The CDR3 DNA sequence: TGTGCCAGCAGCGTAGAAGGGACAGGGGGCGCGTGGCAGTACTTC.

The rearrangement joins TRBV2 to TRBJ2-6, with D unresolved. V lost 3 bases to trimming and J lost 1 base, with 10 bases between them. The CDR3 consists of 16 residues. In germline, CDR1 is SNHLY, CDR2 FYNNEI. The CDR3 region has the DNA TGTGCCAGCAGTGATACTTTGAGGTCTGGGGCCAACGTCCTGACTTTC. Residues: CASSDTLRSGANVLTF. Filled out from reference TRBV2 and TRBJ2-6, the complete variable domain reads EPEVTQTPSHQVTQMGQEVILRCVPISNHLYFYWYRQILGQKVEFLVSFYNNEISEKSEIFDDQFSVERPDGSNFTLKIRSTKLEDSAMYFCASSDTLRSGANVLTFGAGSRLTVL.

The chain combines TRBV7-9 with TRBJ1-2; D unresolved. This CDR3 has 12 residues. Germline CDR1 SEHNR, CDR2 FQNEAQ (reference sequence). Trimming shortened V by 3 bases and J by 9 bases, and 11 bases separated the two germline ends. In nucleotides, the CDR3 is TGTGCCAGCAGCTTTGGAAAGGTTCGCTACACCTTC. Translated: CASSFGKVRYTF.

V is TRBV4-1 and J is TRBJ2-1; 7 positions agree with TRBD2. CDR1 and CDR2 from the germline V gene are MGHRA and YSYEKL. V shed 5 bases and J 5 bases; nucleotides not matched to a gene: 6. The CDR3 runs to 14 residues. The CDR3 DNA follows: TGCGCCAGCAGCGGTCTAGCGGTGAACAATGAGCAGTTCTTC. Residues: CASSGLAVNNEQFF.

This clone appeared a single time. This chain connects TRBV4-1 to TRBJ2-1, with D hard to call. V was shortened by 4 bases and J by 0 bases, with 10 bases between the two germline ends. CDR1 is MGHRA, CDR2 YSYEKL, per germline. The CDR3 extends over 15 amino acids. CDR3 residues: CASSLILSSYNEQFF. The DNA of the CDR3 is TGCGCCAGCAGCCTAATACTGAGCTCCTACAATGAGCAGTTCTTC.

This sequence joins TRBV6-6 and TRBJ1-1, with D tentatively TRBD1 (6 bases). Germline loops: CDR1 MNHNY, CDR2 SVGAGI (reference sequence). The CDR3 consists of 14 residues. Trimming took off 5 bases at V and 1 base at J, with 11 bases between the two ends. CDR3 amino acids: CASSIGGENTEAFF. DNA for the CDR3: TGTGCCAGCAGTATCGGGGGCGAGAACACTGAAGCTTTCTTT.

The CDR3 DNA sequence: TGTGCCAGCAGTGCGGACGGCGTCCTGACTTTC. Translation gives CASSADGVLTF. V usage is TRBV9 and J usage is TRBJ2-6; D unclear. V shed 5 bases and J shed 12 bases, with 9 bases lying between them. This CDR3 spans 11 amino acids. In germline, CDR1 is SGDLS, CDR2 YYNGEE.

To note about this clone: The sample has other DNA sequences that encode this CDR3 too. The V gene is TRBV27, the J gene TRBJ2-2; D not resolved. The CDR3 has 12 residues. The V gene lost 6 bases and the J gene lost 2 bases, with 4 bases spanning the gap. The germline CDR1 and CDR2 sequences are MNHEY and SMNVEV (reference sequence). The CDR3 here is CASRANTGELFF. Here the CDR3 DNA reads TGTGCCAGCAGGGCTAACACCGGGGAGCTGTTTTTT.

Here the CDR3 DNA reads TGCGCCAGCAGCCAAACGGGACCCTACAATGAGCAGTTCTTC. It codes for CASSQTGPYNEQFF. J is TRBJ2-1 and V is TRBV4-1; the D gene could be TRBD1 or TRBD2 (5 bases each). Trimming removed 2 bases from V and 2 bases from J, with 7 bases in between. Germline V gene data show CDR1 as MGHRA and CDR2 as YSYEKL. The CDR3 runs 14 residues.

This sequence joins TRBV5-1 and TRBJ1-1, with D uncertain. Trimming stripped 1 base from V and 4 bases from J, with 11 bases between. Per germline, CDR1 SGHRS and CDR2 YFSETQ. This CDR3 spans 14 amino acids. Here the CDR3 DNA reads TGCGCCAGCAGCTTGAAAGTCCCCGGCACTGAAGCTTTCTTT. It codes for CASSLKVPGTEAFF.

The chain recombines TRBV6-5 with TRBJ2-3; no clear D gene. Germline lookup yields CDR1 MNHEY and CDR2 SVGAGI. The CDR3 covers 13 residues. Trimming cost V 7 bases and J 0 bases, with 8 bases left between them. The CDR3 loop reads CASMAGSTDTQYF. Written as DNA, the CDR3 is TGTGCCAGCATGGCAGGCAGCACAGATACGCAGTATTTT.

A note on this clone: Other nucleotide sequences in the sample specify the same CDR3. V gene TRBV27 combines with J gene TRBJ2-1; unclear D gene. CDR1 is MNHEY, CDR2 SMNVEV, per germline (reference sequence). The CDR3 covers 11 residues. V gave up 5 bases and J gave up 6 bases, with 5 bases separating them. The CDR3 sequence is CASSLGNEQFF. The CDR3 DNA reads TGTGCCAGCAGTCTAGGCAATGAGCAGTTCTTC.

J is TRBJ1-1 and V is TRBV27, with D possibly being TRBD1 (5 bases). Germline V gene lookup returns CDR1 MNHEY and CDR2 SMNVEV (reference sequence). The CDR3 loop spans 17 amino acids. The V gene lost 7 bases and the J gene lost 1 base, with 22 bases spanning the gap. The CDR3 loop is CASIGLGTRGRNTEAFF. Written as DNA, the CDR3 is TGTGCCAGCATCGGCCTGGGGACTCGGGGAAGGAACACTGAAGCTTTCTTT.

CDR3 region: CASSHARTGNTEAFF. DNA for the CDR3: TGCGCCAGCAGCCACGCGCGGACGGGGAACACTGAAGCTTTCTTT. V usage is TRBV4-1 and J usage is TRBJ1-1; D not resolved. Germline V gene lookup returns CDR1 MGHRA and CDR2 YSYEKL. Between the trimmed V and J ends, which lost 3 bases and 1 base, there was a span of 12 bases. There are 15 residues in the CDR3.

The genes are TRBV7-9 and TRBJ2-5; perhaps TRBD1 as D (5 bases). Trimming took off 1 base at V and 4 bases at J, with 10 bases between the two ends. This CDR3 contains 14 residues. Germline V gene data show CDR1 as SEHNR and CDR2 as FQNEAQ (reference sequence). The CDR3 DNA reads TGTGCCAGCAGCTTAGGTCAAAGGGGAGAGACCCAGTACTTC. Protein sequence: CASSLGQRGETQYF.

This rearrangement joins TRBV29-1 to TRBJ2-1; 8 bases are shared with TRBD2. Germline loops: CDR1 SQVTM, CDR2 ANQGSEA. The CDR3 is 15 residues long. J lost 6 bases, V lost 1 base, and 8 bases had no gene match. The CDR3 is CSVEGGAGDGNEQFF. The CDR3 DNA sequence: TGCAGCGTTGAAGGAGGAGCGGGAGACGGCAATGAGCAGTTCTTC.

This clone has just one count. The junction does not match germline at one end; this may be a read error. This rearrangement joins TRBV7-7 to TRBJ2-1; 14 bases line up with TRBD2. This CDR3 region has 20 residues. From germline, CDR1 is SSHAT and CDR2 FNYEAQ (reference sequence). The DNA for the CDR3 is TGTGCTAGCAGCCGGCAGACGGCGACTAGCGGGAGGGCCTTTGACAATGAGCAGTTCTTC. Translation: CASSRQTATSGRAFDNEQFF.